Detailed here is one TCR beta chain. Its antigen is currently unknown. A second PCR of roughly 6 to 12 cycles used a sample-barcoded 5' primer and a J-beta primer mix. TCRdb reprocessed the 5' RACE reads via MiXCR and lists one record per CDR3 protein. The sample consists of 650,000 to 1,000,000 distinct CDR3 sequences, 35% to 40% of them appearing once. The V and J ends lost 1 base and 3 bases, in that order; junction bases with no gene match: 3. This CDR3 region has 15 residues. Germline CDR1 SGHNT, CDR2 YYREEE (reference sequence). This sample was taken from a study of blood T cells in healthy people across ages. In the study overall: About one barcoded beta molecule per two T cells was captured by template switching.

Study results and limitations: Naive CD4+ cell counts and diversity both ran higher in long-lived than in aged donors. With donor CMV status unknown, expanded clonotype changes were possibly confounded.

This sequence was found in a man aged 18 to 30 in good health. Specimen: blood. The chain employs TRBV5-4 and TRBJ2-5; TRBD2 matches at 10 bases. CDR3 DNA: TGTGCCAGCAGCTTGAGGCTAGCGGGGGAAGAGACCCAGTACTTC. This translates into CASSLRLAGEETQYF. Based on the CDR3 plus reference TRBV5-4 and TRBJ2-5, the full variable domain is ETGVTQSPTHLIKTRGQQVTLRCSSQSGHNTVSWYQQALGQGPQFIFQYYREEENGRGNFPPRFSGLQFPNYSSELNVNALELDDSALYLCASSLRLAGEETQYFGPGTRLLVL.